A single sample is the source of the 5 T cell receptor beta chains below, sequenced in a study of response to subunit inactivated influenza vaccine. A single record per CDR3 protein comes from TCRdb applying MiXCR to the RT-PCR reads. The sample shows some 800,000 distinct CDR3 sequences, 21% of them seen only once. This specimen consisted of PBMCs from blood, obtained 4 to 6 days after vaccination. The source of these receptors is a man aged 45 to 65 who received an inactivated influenza vaccine.

The gene calls are TRBV20-1 and TRBJ1-2; D ambiguous. The CDR3 contains 8 residues. Deletions cut 7 bases from V and 6 bases from J, with 3 bases between. Germline V gene lookup returns CDR1 DFQATT and CDR2 SNEGSKA (reference sequence). The CDR3 DNA is TGCAGTGTGAATGGCTACACCTTC. Amino acids: CSVNGYTF.

This clonotype was observed a few times. The chain employs TRBV18 and TRBJ2-3; TRBD2 matches 13 bases. CDR3 length: 19 amino acids. The germline V gene encodes CDR1 KGHSH and CDR2 LQKENI. V was pared by 1 base and J by 4 bases, with 11 bases of the junction left unmatched. CDR3 nucleotide sequence: TGTGCCAGCTCACCACAGCGACTAGCGGGAGGCGTGGGCGCAGATACGCAGTATTTT. As protein: CASSPQRLAGGVGADTQYF.

The rearrangement links TRBV12-3 or TRBV12-4 to TRBJ2-1; 14 bases line up with TRBD2. The CDR3 spans 17 residues. J gave up 1 base and V 5 bases, and 4 bases lay outside the gene matches. CDR3 sequence: CASSPRTSGGSYNEQFF. In nucleotides, the CDR3 is TGTGCCAGCAGTCCGCGGACTAGCGGGGGGTCCTACAATGAGCAGTTCTTC.

The V and J genes are TRBV3-1 and TRBJ1-6; tentative D call: TRBD1 (6 bases). The length of the CDR3 is 14 residues. The V gene's germline CDR1 is LGHDT and CDR2 YNNKEL (reference sequence). V shed 4 bases and J shed 7 bases, with 11 bases lying between them. The DNA of the CDR3 is TGTGCCAGCAGCCCTGGACAGCTAAATTCACCCCTCCACTTT. Its protein is CASSPGQLNSPLHF.

About this clonotype itself: At one end, the junction sequence differs from germline, possibly due to a read error. V gene TRBV7-7 combines with J gene TRBJ2-7; 11 bases align to TRBD1. The CDR3 consists of 15 residues. Germline V gives CDR1 SSHAT, CDR2 FNYEAQ (reference sequence). CDR3 loop: CASSQGQGDGYEQYF. Written as DNA, the CDR3 is TGTGCTAGCAGCCAGGGACAGGGGGACGGTTACGAGCAGTACTTC. Full variable domain (remainder filled in from reference TRBV7-7 and TRBJ2-7): GAGVSQSPRYKVTKRGQDVTLRCDPISSHATLYWYQQALGQGPEFLTYFNYEAQPDKSGLPSDRFSAERPEGSISTLTIQRTEQRDSAMYRCASSQGQGDGYEQYFGPGTRLTVT.